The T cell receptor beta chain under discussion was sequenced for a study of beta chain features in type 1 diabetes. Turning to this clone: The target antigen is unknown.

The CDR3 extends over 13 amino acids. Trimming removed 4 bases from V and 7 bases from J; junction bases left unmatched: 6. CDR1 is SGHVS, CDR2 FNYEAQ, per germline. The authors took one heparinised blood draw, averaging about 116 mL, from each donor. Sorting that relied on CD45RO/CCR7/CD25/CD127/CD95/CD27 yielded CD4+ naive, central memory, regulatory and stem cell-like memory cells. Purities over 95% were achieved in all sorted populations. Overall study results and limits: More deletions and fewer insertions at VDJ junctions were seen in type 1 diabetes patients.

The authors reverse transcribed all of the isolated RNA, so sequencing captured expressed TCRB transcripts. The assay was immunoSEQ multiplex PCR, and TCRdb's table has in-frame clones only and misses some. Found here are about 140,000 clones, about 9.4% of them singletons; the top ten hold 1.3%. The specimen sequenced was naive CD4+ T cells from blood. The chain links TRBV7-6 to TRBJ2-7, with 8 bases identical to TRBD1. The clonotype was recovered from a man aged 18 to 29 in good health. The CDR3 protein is CASSSRGQGEQYF. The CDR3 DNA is TGTGCCAGCAGCTCCAGGGGGCAGGGGGAGCAGTACTTC.